This TCR beta chain was recovered during a study of CD8 T cells in ankylosing spondylitis (dated by TCRdb to 2016 to 2017). Study-level background: The study set out to find disease-linked TCR variants by profiling T cell receptor beta repertoires in ankylosing spondylitis patients and healthy donors. The full study cohort comprised 20 to 30 ankylosing spondylitis patients and over a hundred healthy donors. Peripheral blood was sampled, and synovial fluid was additionally collected from ankylosing spondylitis patients. The investigation overall reported the following: Significant enrichment of the disease-linked clones was reported in matched synovial fluid samples from ankylosing spondylitis patients. A TCR beta motif made up of several highly homologous amino acid variants appeared to be characteristic of blood from ankylosing spondylitis patients. A CD8+ phenotype was shown by the disease-linked clones, which were found at relatively low frequencies in peripheral blood. Some motif variants had previously been reported in the synovial fluid and blood of reactive arthritis patients, which suggests shared mechanisms of disease initiation.

Concerning this clonotype itself: What this receptor recognizes is not known. Base qualities are not at hand, and no much larger clone is one base apart.

Sequenced on an Illumina HiSeq 2500. Quantitative 5'-RACE with molecular barcodes was used to prepare TCR beta libraries. From the authors' description of their analysis: A new computational method based on a probabilistic model of VDJ rearrangement was used to identify disease-linked TCR variants. The public reads were reanalyzed by TCRdb: fastp trimming at Q25, MiXCR alignment, in-frame beta chains only. Each CDR3 protein gets just one entry, which takes the most common genes and DNA from the rows behind it. The V and J calls were determined by TCRdb, not by the authors. The sample data list fewer than 400,000 distinct CDR3 sequences, and under 15% of these were observed just once. 0.95% to 1.4% of the sample is held by the ten biggest clonotypes. Trimming takes 4 bases from V and 7 bases from J, and the germline ends sit 17 bases apart. Based on the germline V gene, the CDR1 and CDR2 sequences are SGHVS and FNYEAQ. The CDR3 has 15 amino acids, counting the end cysteine and phenylalanine. Only the CDR3 DNA stays, 45 bases, in frame from base 1.

The chain uses TRBV7-6 and TRBJ2-1, with the D call perhaps TRBD1 or TRBD2, as 6 bases match in each case. The sequencing sample was made of blood, either unsorted or a sorted T cell fraction (not recorded which). This receptor was obtained from a male donor with ankylosing spondylitis or in good health (not recorded which). The CDR3 is CASSSSGGTGNEQFF. The base sequence is TGTGCCAGCAGCTCCTCCGGGGGCACGGGTAATGAGCAGTTCTTC.